A selection of T cell receptor beta chains follows, all from one sample in a study of cytomegalovirus exposure and HLA in healthy donors. TCRdb's copy holds only in-frame clones and misses some; the assay was immunoSEQ multiplex PCR. The data hold 150,000 to 200,000 clones, with roughly 70% observed a single time. Sequences were obtained from PBMCs. Every receptor here comes from a girl between 5 and 17 years old in good health and CMV-seronegative. CDR3s include the opening cysteine and the closing phenylalanine or tryptophan. Fields, in order: V gene, J gene, clone size, D gene, CDR3 protein, CDR3 DNA. D genes are given only for firm matches. A row's size may be missing; if present it is once, few, many or a size class.

>TRBV29-1|TRBJ2-1|NA|NA
CSVEDNGNEQFF
TGCAGCGTTGAAGACAACGGCAATGAGCAGTTCTTC
>TRBV10-3|TRBJ1-1|few|NA
CAIKTGDGNTEAFF
TGTGCCATCAAGACGGGGGATGGGAACACTGAAGCTTTCTTT
>TRBV18|TRBJ1-5|NA|NA
CASSPKANQPQHF
TGTGCCAGCTCACCGAAAGCCAATCAGCCCCAGCATTTT
>TRBV27|TRBJ2-5|NA|TRBD1
CASSPYSGQGFQETQYF
TGTGCCAGCAGTCCTTATTCGGGACAGGGTTTCCAAGAGACCCAGTACTTC
>TRBV10-2|TRBJ1-1|NA|NA
CASLGEVMNTEAFF
TGCGCCAGCTTGGGGGAGGTCATGAACACTGAAGCTTTCTTT
>TRBV6-6|TRBJ2-7|NA|NA
CASSPTGNYYEQYF
TGTGCCAGCAGTCCAACCGGGAACTATTACGAGCAGTACTTC
>TRBV5-6|TRBJ1-5|few|NA
CASSFGQTSGVPQHF
TGTGCCAGCAGCTTTGGGCAGACGAGCGGTGTGCCCCAGCATTTT
>TRBV28|TRBJ2-7|NA|NA
CASSDTNYEQYF
TGTGCCAGCAGCGACACAAACTACGAGCAGTACTTC
>TRBV4-1|TRBJ2-7|NA|TRBD1
CASSQAGTGEDEQYF
TGCGCCAGCAGCCAAGCCGGGACAGGGGAGGACGAGCAGTACTTC
>TRBV5-8|TRBJ2-7|NA|NA
CASSPAGSNEQYF
TGTGCCAGCAGCCCTGCAGGGTCCAACGAGCAGTACTTC